This T cell receptor (beta chain) was recorded in a study of blood T cell repertoires in COVID-19. At the level of the study: Whether acute or convalescent, the COVID-19 samples came from the United States, Italy and Spain. The analysed material was cDNA or gDNA that came from T cells, B-cell-depleted T cells, or PBMCs.

The CDR3 is 17 residues long. Data came from immunoSEQ multiplex PCR; TCRdb stores just in-frame clones and leaves some out. The sample holds some 150,000 clones; roughly 80% are singletons and the top ten take about 8%. V and J are TRBV21-1 and TRBJ2-7; the DNA was not used to check the table's D call, TRBD2. TRBV21-1 constitutes a pseudogene. This TCR was recovered from a woman in her 70s with acute or convalescent COVID-19. Sequenced sample: peripheral blood. This CDR3 reads CASSSRAGLAGGDEQYF. The CDR3 DNA reads as TGTGCCAGCAGCTCTCGCGCGGGACTAGCGGGAGGAGACGAGCAGTACTTC.